What follows describes a single TCR beta chain. Its antigen remains unknown. The data originate from a study of a mutant IDH1 vaccine in newly diagnosed glioma. At the level of the study: Patients had received radiotherapy, temozolomide, or both previously, most receiving both. Study-level points and caveats: 85% to 95% of patients showed vaccine-induced immune responses across multiple MHC alleles.

The CDR3 consists of 12 residues. V was trimmed by 5 bases and J by 8 bases, leaving 10 bases between them. The germline V gene encodes CDR1 MNHNS and CDR2 SASEGT. This sample's time point: week 47, end of study. Vaccinated patients received 300 ug of mutant IDH1 20-mer peptide per dose, with topical imiquimod. Repertoires were generated with immunoSEQ multiplex PCR, while TCRdb's copy carries only in-frame clones and drops some. Of some 50,000 clones in the sample, less than 70% were seen once. The rearrangement links TRBV6-1 to TRBJ2-1; D ambiguous. The receptor was derived from a man aged 40-55 years with glioma. Some clones in this sample may be carry-over from other donors' samples. The starting material was peripheral blood mononuclear cells (PBMCs), obtained from a glioma patient whose treatment included an IDH1 peptide vaccine. This chain's CDR3 is CASSPRWDEQFF. CDR3 sequence (DNA): TGTGCCAGCAGTCCCCGGTGGGATGAGCAGTTCTTC.